The 5 T cell receptor beta chains in this list originate from one sample, sequenced in a study of technical replicates of blood from a few donors. Generated by immunoSEQ multiplex PCR, the TCRdb table keeps only in-frame clones and is missing some. The table records over 55,000 clones, just under 97% of them present only once. The sequencing sample was made of T cells isolated from PBMCs. All receptors come from a human donor in good health.

This sequence joins TRBV10-1 and TRBJ2-7; 7 nucleotides agree with TRBD1. Germline lookup yields CDR1 WNHNN and CDR2 SYGVQD (reference sequence). The CDR3 is 14 amino acids. V dropped 6 bases and J dropped 3; count of bases not matched to a gene: 8. The DNA for the CDR3 is TGCGCCAGCAGCCGAGGACAGGAATACTACGAGCAGTACTTC. It yields the protein CASSRGQEYYEQYF.

The chain couples TRBV7-9 to TRBJ2-1; TRBD2 matches 7 bases. CDR3 length: 19 residues. V lost 3 bases and J lost 4; bases outside the gene matches: 18. CDR1 is SEHNR, CDR2 FQNEAQ, per germline (reference sequence). CDR3 residues: CASSLFRGVSKSMYNEQFF. CDR3 coding DNA: TGTGCCAGCAGCTTGTTTCGGGGGGTGAGTAAATCGATGTACAATGAGCAGTTCTTC.

V gene TRBV7-9 combines with J gene TRBJ1-5; TRBD1 might be the D (6 bases). Germline CDR1 reads SEHNR; CDR2 reads FQNEAQ (reference sequence). Trimming pared 1 base from V and 5 bases from J, leaving 12 bases between. The CDR3 sequence is 15 residues long. In DNA, the CDR3 is TGTGCCAGCAGCTTAGGTTGGGGGCAGGATCAGCCCCAGCATTTT. Amino acid sequence: CASSLGWGQDQPQHF.

J is TRBJ2-1 and V is TRBV7-2, with D tentatively TRBD1 (6 bases). The CDR3 has 15 residues. Trimming left V 1 base short and J 7 bases short, with 14 bases between. Looked up from germline, CDR1 is SGHTA and CDR2 is FQGNSA. The DNA for the CDR3 is TGTGCCAGCAGCTTAGTAGCCTACCAGGGGAATGAGCAGTTCTTC. Translating gives CASSLVAYQGNEQFF.

The genes are TRBV15 and TRBJ1-5; D is perhaps TRBD1 (5 bases). V lost 0 bases to trimming and J lost 9 bases, with 15 bases between them. CDR3 length equals 15 residues. Per germline, CDR1 LNHNV and CDR2 YYDKDF (reference sequence). CDR3 protein: CATSRDPPGSRPQHF. In DNA, the CDR3 is TGTGCCACCAGCAGAGATCCTCCAGGGTCACGGCCCCAGCATTTT.